The 29 T cell receptor beta chains presented below share a single source sample, sequenced in a study of cytomegalovirus exposure and HLA in healthy donors. Use of 60 Vbeta and 13 Jbeta primers characterized the PCR. Profiled with immunoSEQ multiplex PCR; TCRdb holds only in-frame clones, not every one. Its listing shows tens of thousands of clones. Source material: PBMCs. Receptors were obtained from a female donor in good health and CMV-seropositive.

This chain links TRBV5-1 with TRBJ2-7; 7 bases line up with TRBD1. CDR1 SGHRS and CDR2 YFSETQ come from the germline V gene. CDR3 length: 19 residues. With V trimmed by 4 bases and J by 3 bases, 22 bases remained unmatched. CDR3 nucleotide sequence: TGCGCCAGCAGCCCCAGGACGGGGACAGTCTACGGGATGATCTACGAGCAGTACTTC. Its translation is CASSPRTGTVYGMIYEQYF.

The chain links TRBV6-6 to TRBJ1-1; no clear D gene. The CDR3 extends over 14 amino acids. Germline V gene lookup returns CDR1 MNHNY and CDR2 SVGAGI (reference sequence). Trimming left V 3 bases short and J 1 base short, with 9 bases between. This CDR3 reads CASSYTGRNTEAFF. Here the CDR3 DNA reads TGTGCCAGCAGTTATACCGGTCGGAACACTGAAGCTTTCTTT.

V gene TRBV4-2 combines with J gene TRBJ2-5; 8 bases line up with TRBD2. Trimming removed 5 bases from V and 7 bases from J; junction bases left unmatched: 9. Germline-derived CDR1 and CDR2 are LGHNA and YNFKEQ. This CDR3 spans 14 amino acids. The CDR3 protein is CASSVKREMGTQYF. CDR3 coding DNA: TGTGCCAGCAGCGTCAAGCGGGAGATGGGGACCCAGTACTTC.

The gene calls are TRBV15 and TRBJ2-3; the match to TRBD1 covers 8 bases. With V trimmed by 3 bases and J by 6 bases, 5 bases remained unmatched. This CDR3 comprises 14 residues. The V gene's germline CDR1 is LNHNV and CDR2 YYDKDF (reference sequence). CDR3 bases: TGTGCCACCAGCAGGGACAGGGCTGTCGATACGCAGTATTTT. It codes for CATSRDRAVDTQYF.

This rearrangement joins TRBV5-4 to TRBJ2-5; a weak D match, TRBD2 (5 bases). Germline CDR1 is SGHNT and CDR2 is YYREEE (reference sequence). This CDR3 contains 14 residues. Trimming took off 4 bases at V and 11 bases at J, with 21 bases between the two ends. CDR3 sequence reads: CASSPLAGSEEQYF. The CDR3 region has the DNA TGTGCCAGCAGCCCCTTAGCCGGGTCGGAGGAGCAGTACTTC.

The chain uses TRBV6-4 and TRBJ1-2; tentatively, D is TRBD1 (6 bases). The CDR3 is 17 amino acids. The germline V gene encodes CDR1 MRHNA and CDR2 SNTAGT. Trimming cost V 2 bases and J 6 bases, with 22 bases left between them. The CDR3 DNA reads as TGTGCCAGCAGTGACCGACGAGTGACGGACAGTTTGGATGGCTACACCTTC. It encodes CASSDRRVTDSLDGYTF.

The chain links TRBV5-1 to TRBJ1-1; D is uncertain. V was shortened by 0 bases and J by 3 bases, with 9 bases between the two germline ends. Germline CDR1 SGHRS, CDR2 YFSETQ. The CDR3 contains 14 residues. CDR3 sequence (DNA): TGCGCCAGCAGCTTGGACAGTTGGGACACTGAAGCTTTCTTT. Translated: CASSLDSWDTEAFF.

With respect to this clone: The same CDR3 can be traced to other DNA sequences in this sample. The chain uses TRBV7-2 and TRBJ2-5, with 12 bases lining up with TRBD2. Per the germline V gene, CDR1 is SGHTA and CDR2 is FQGNSA. This CDR3 region has 15 residues. After removal of 5 bases from V and 5 bases from J, the junction contained 6 bases not matched to a gene. The CDR3 loop is CASSLALAGGETQYF. CDR3 DNA sequence: TGTGCCAGCAGCCTGGCCCTAGCGGGAGGGGAGACCCAGTACTTC.

The chain combines TRBV28 with TRBJ2-1; 10 nucleotides agree with TRBD1. Germline-derived CDR1 and CDR2 are MDHEN and SYDVKM. V shed 1 base, J shed 5 bases, and the junction held 17 bases outside the gene matches. This CDR3 is built from 20 residues. The DNA of the CDR3 is TGTGCCAGCAGTTTATACTGTCTCGGCACTATCGGGACAGGGGACAATGAGCAGTTCTTC. It yields the protein CASSLYCLGTIGTGDNEQFF.

This chain links TRBV19 with TRBJ2-1; tentatively, D is TRBD2 (5 bases). CDR1 is LNHDA and CDR2 is SQIVND in the germline V gene (reference sequence). The CDR3 sequence is 15 residues long. Trimming took off 2 bases at V and 1 base at J, with 9 bases between the two ends. The CDR3 DNA follows: TGTGCCAGTAGTATATCGGACTCATCCTACAATGAGCAGTTCTTC. The encoded protein is CASSISDSSYNEQFF.

This rearrangement joins TRBV18 to TRBJ1-1; D gene ambiguous. Germline V gives CDR1 KGHSH, CDR2 LQKENI. The CDR3 spans 14 residues. Trimming left V 3 bases short and J 1 base short, with 9 bases between. The CDR3 spells CASSPAARNTEAFF. In DNA form, the CDR3 reads TGTGCCAGCTCACCGGCGGCCAGGAACACTGAAGCTTTCTTT. The full variable domain, rest sourced from reference TRBV18 and TRBJ1-1, is NAGVMQNPRHLVRRRGQEARLRCSPMKGHSHVYWYRQLPEEGLKFMVYLQKENIIDESGMPKERFSAEFPKEGPSILRIQQVVRGDSAAYFCASSPAARNTEAFFGQGTRLTVV.

Written as DNA, the CDR3 is TGTGCCAGCAGCTCGGGACAGGGGAATGAGCAGTTCTTC. It is translated as CASSSGQGNEQFF. The chain is built from TRBV7-6 and TRBJ2-1, with 10 bases matching TRBD1. This CDR3 spans 13 amino acids. Germline-derived CDR1 and CDR2 are SGHVS and FNYEAQ. V was clipped by 4 bases and J by 7 bases; unmatched bases: 1.

The chain employs TRBV7-9 and TRBJ1-5; no reliable D call. Looked up from germline, CDR1 is SEHNR and CDR2 is FQNEAQ (reference sequence). The CDR3 runs to 14 residues. V was clipped by 10 bases and J by 0 bases, with 13 bases between them. The CDR3 coding sequence is TGTGCCACCTCCGACACTTTTAGCAATCAGCCCCAGCATTTT. Residues: CATSDTFSNQPQHF. Using reference TRBV7-9 and TRBJ1-5 for the parts outside the CDR3, the full variable domain is DTGVSQNPRHKITKRGQNVTFRCDPISEHNRLYWYRQTLGQGPEFLTYFQNEAQLEKSRLLSDRFSAERPKGSFSTLEIQRTEQGDSAMYLCATSDTFSNQPQHFGDGTRLSIL.

The rearrangement links TRBV4-3 to TRBJ2-5; 9 bases match TRBD2. Trimming removed 1 base from V and 2 bases from J; junction bases left unmatched: 2. The germline V gene has CDR1 LGHNA and CDR2 YSLEER. The CDR3 consists of 15 residues. In nucleotides, the CDR3 is TGCGCCAGCAGCCAAGCTCTAGCGGGGCAAGAGACCCAGTACTTC. This gives the protein CASSQALAGQETQYF.

CDR3 coding DNA: TGTGCCAGCAGCCCCCCGGTCAGGGATGAAAAACTGTTTTTT. This gives the protein CASSPPVRDEKLFF. The J gene is TRBJ1-4, the V gene TRBV11-2, with D possibly being TRBD1 (5 bases). CDR1 SGHAT and CDR2 FQNNGV come from the germline V gene. The CDR3 extends over 14 amino acids. The V and J ends lost 5 bases and 6 bases respectively, with 13 bases between them.

Worth noting for this clone: A junction end diverges from the germline sequence, so it may reflect a read error. The J gene is TRBJ2-2, the V gene TRBV4-2, with TRBD1 identical over 8 bases. Germline V lookup: CDR1 LGHNA, CDR2 YNFKEQ. The CDR3 is 18 residues long. The CDR3 reads CASIQSVGGQGQSGELFF. As DNA, the CDR3 is TGTGCCAGCATCCAATCAGTAGGAGGACAGGGCCAGAGCGGGGAGCTGTTTTTT.

The J gene is TRBJ1-4, the V gene TRBV6-5, with D unclear. V gave up 2 bases and J gave up 5 bases, with 6 bases separating them. The germline V gene has CDR1 MNHEY and CDR2 SVGAGI. The CDR3 runs to 13 residues. The CDR3 bases are TGTGCCAGCAGTTACCAGGCAAATGAAAAACTGTTTTTT. Translated, it gives CASSYQANEKLFF.

The gene calls are TRBV18 and TRBJ1-5, with 7 bases that match TRBD1. Germline V gene sequence: CDR1 KGHSH, CDR2 LQKENI. The CDR3 length is 16 residues. The ends lost 3 bases at V and 3 bases at J; junction bases unmatched: 8. The CDR3 is CASSPVGQPVNQPQHF. The CDR3 DNA reads as TGTGCCAGCTCACCGGTGGGACAGCCGGTCAATCAGCCCCAGCATTTT.

The chain couples TRBV2 to TRBJ2-5, with 9 bases matching TRBD2. There are 15 residues in the CDR3. The germline V gene encodes CDR1 SNHLY and CDR2 FYNNEI. V shed 8 bases and J 4 bases; nucleotides not matched to a gene: 11. The CDR3 DNA is TGTGCCAGCTCCGGGAGGGGCGGGAGGGGAGAGACCCAGTACTTC. The encoded protein is CASSGRGGRGETQYF.

The genes are TRBV5-1 and TRBJ2-7, with D perhaps TRBD2 (5 bases). This CDR3 region has 14 residues. Trimming removed 4 bases from V and 2 bases from J, with 13 bases in between. CDR1 and CDR2 (germline): SGHRS, YFSETQ. CDR3 sequence (DNA): TGCGCCAGCAGCCGGGGTGGCGTAACCTACGAGCAGTACTTC. Its protein product is CASSRGGVTYEQYF. The full variable domain, its missing parts supplied by reference TRBV5-1 and TRBJ2-7, is KAGVTQTPRYLIKTRGQQVTLSCSPISGHRSVSWYQQTPGQGLQFLFEYFSETQRNKGNFPGRFSGRQFSNSRSEMNVSTLELGDSALYLCASSRGGVTYEQYFGPGTRLTVT.

The J gene is TRBJ2-7, the V gene TRBV28; TRBD1 matches at 8 bases. J lost 7 bases, V lost 6 bases, and 8 bases had no gene match. CDR3 length: 13 residues. Germline CDR1 and CDR2: MDHEN and SYDVKM. As DNA, the CDR3 is TGTGCCAGCAGCCGGGACAGGCCGAGAGAGCAGTACTTC. Amino acid sequence: CASSRDRPREQYF.

The chain employs TRBV5-1 and TRBJ2-7; D not resolved. The V and J ends lost 5 bases and 1 base respectively, with 7 bases between them. Germline assignment: CDR1 SGHRS and CDR2 YFSETQ. The CDR3 spans 12 residues. CDR3 sequence: CASRGVSYEQYF. The DNA for the CDR3 is TGCGCCAGCAGAGGAGTTTCCTACGAGCAGTACTTC.

The V call is TRBV7-6, the J call TRBJ2-7; D unclear. This CDR3 has 14 amino acids. Trimming took off 5 bases at V and 0 bases at J, with 11 bases between the two ends. The germline gives CDR1 SGHVS, CDR2 FNYEAQ. In DNA form, the CDR3 reads TGTGCCAGCAGCCTACGCGTCGCCTCCTACGAGCAGTACTTC. It codes for CASSLRVASYEQYF.

The chain carries TRBV7-5 and TRBJ2-7; TRBD1, the table's D call, was not compared with the DNA. TRBV7-5 is a documented pseudogene. The CDR3 spans 14 residues. The CDR3 reads CARSLTGWGSEQYF. The CDR3, as DNA: TGTGCCAGAAGCCTGACAGGGTGGGGAAGCGAGCAGTACTTC.

This CDR3 reads CASRQSSYNEQFF. The CDR3 DNA reads TGTGCCAGCAGACAGAGCTCCTACAATGAGCAGTTCTTC. The V gene is TRBV25-1, the J gene TRBJ2-1; D is uncertain. V lost 6 bases to trimming and J lost 0 bases, with 6 bases between them. Germline loops: CDR1 MGHDK, CDR2 SYGVNS. This CDR3 is built from 13 residues.

V is TRBV11-2 and J is TRBJ2-7; TRBD2 is a possible D gene (5 bases). Germline V gene sequence: CDR1 SGHAT, CDR2 FQNNGV. The CDR3 has 14 residues. With 1 base removed from V and 5 bases from J, the gap between germline ends came to 12 bases. CDR3 DNA: TGTGCCAGCAGCTTAGGCGGGTTCCCGAACGAGCAGTACTTC. This gives the protein CASSLGGFPNEQYF.

The CDR3 protein is CASSRQEQETQYF. The CDR3 DNA reads TGTGCCAGCTCACGACAGGAACAAGAGACCCAGTACTTC. The V and J genes are TRBV18 and TRBJ2-5, with D perhaps TRBD1 (6 bases). Germline V lookup: CDR1 KGHSH, CDR2 LQKENI. The CDR3 spans 13 residues. The V and J ends lost 4 bases and 2 bases respectively, with 8 bases between them.

The V call is TRBV2, the J call TRBJ2-3, with D perhaps TRBD1 (5 bases). The CDR3 sequence is 15 residues long. The V and J ends lost 5 bases and 1 base respectively, with 13 bases between them. From germline, CDR1 is SNHLY and CDR2 FYNNEI. CDR3: CASSRQYSGTDTQYF. CDR3 nucleotides: TGTGCCAGCAGTAGACAGTATAGTGGCACAGATACGCAGTATTTT.

V and J are TRBV19 and TRBJ2-5; TRBD1 agrees at 10 bases. Germline loops: CDR1 LNHDA, CDR2 SQIVND (reference sequence). Trimming removed 7 bases from V and 5 bases from J; junction bases left unmatched: 7. The CDR3 consists of 14 residues. Here the CDR3 reads CASTDRGFRETQYF. The CDR3 nucleotides are TGTGCCAGTACGGACAGGGGGTTTCGGGAGACCCAGTACTTC.